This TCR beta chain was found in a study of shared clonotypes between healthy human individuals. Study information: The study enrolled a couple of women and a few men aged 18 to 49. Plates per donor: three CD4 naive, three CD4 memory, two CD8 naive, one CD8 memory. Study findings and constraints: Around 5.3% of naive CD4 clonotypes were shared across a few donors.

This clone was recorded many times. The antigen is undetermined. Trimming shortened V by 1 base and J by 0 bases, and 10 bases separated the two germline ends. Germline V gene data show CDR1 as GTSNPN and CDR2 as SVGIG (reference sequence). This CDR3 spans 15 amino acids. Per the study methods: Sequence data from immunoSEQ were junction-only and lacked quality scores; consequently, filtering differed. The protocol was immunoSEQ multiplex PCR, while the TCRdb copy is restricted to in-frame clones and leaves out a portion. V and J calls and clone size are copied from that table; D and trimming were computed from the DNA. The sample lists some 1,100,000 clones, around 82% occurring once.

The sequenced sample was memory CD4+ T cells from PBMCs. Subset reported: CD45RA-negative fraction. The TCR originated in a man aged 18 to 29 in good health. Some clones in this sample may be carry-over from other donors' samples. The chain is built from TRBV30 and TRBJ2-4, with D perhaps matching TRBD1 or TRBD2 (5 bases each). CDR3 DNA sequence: TGTGCCTGGAGTGCCGGGACGATAGCCAAAAACATTCAGTACTTC. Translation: CAWSAGTIAKNIQYF.